This T cell receptor (beta chain) was found in a study of a mutant IDH1 vaccine in newly diagnosed glioma. Study as a whole: Previous treatment comprised radiotherapy, temozolomide, or both, mostly both. Visit V12 was conducted at week 35 as the safety follow-up. Visit V13 came later, at week 47.

The CDR3 loop spans 15 amino acids. Trimming took off 0 bases at V and 0 bases at J, with 5 bases between the two ends. Germline V lookup: CDR1 MNHEY, CDR2 SVGAGI. This clone has a handful of counts. Its specificity is unknown. Clones were sequenced by immunoSEQ multiplex PCR, and TCRdb holds only the in-frame ones, with some missing. The sample consists of more than 25,000 clones, around 80% of them appearing once. Time point noted: week 35, safety follow-up. Doses comprised 300 ug of mutant IDH1 20-mer peptide each, plus topical imiquimod. The patients were given eight vaccinations, one each in weeks 1, 3, 5, 7, 11, 15, 19 and 23. Donor diagnoses consisted of new WHO grade 3 or 4 IDH1-mutant, ATRX-lost astrocytomas.

The chain links TRBV6-5 to TRBJ2-2; D uncertain. The receptor was isolated from a man aged 45-60 years with glioma. The specimen was PBMCs, collected from a glioma patient whose treatment included an IDH1 peptide vaccine. CDR3 sequence: CASSYSPANTGELFF. CDR3 nucleotide sequence: TGTGCCAGCAGTTACTCCCCTGCGAACACCGGGGAGCTGTTTTTT.